Below are 21 T cell receptor beta chains sequenced from a single sample in a study of cytomegalovirus exposure and HLA in healthy donors. The PCR made use of 60 Vbeta and 13 Jbeta primers. Sequencing used immunoSEQ multiplex PCR; TCRdb keeps in-frame clones, though not all of them. Seen here are around 120,000 clones, about 80% observed once, and the top ten hold over 3%. The sequenced material came from PBMCs. Receptors originate from a woman aged 40 to 55 in good health and CMV-seronegative.

This chain connects TRBV7-2 to TRBJ2-2; TRBD1 aligns across 11 bases. CDR3 length: 15 amino acids. The junction had 1 base not matched to a gene; V was cut back by 2 bases and J by 5 bases. Germline V gives CDR1 SGHTA, CDR2 FQGNSA. The CDR3 loop reads CASSLWDRGTGELFF. CDR3 nucleotide sequence: TGTGCCAGCAGCTTATGGGACAGGGGGACCGGGGAGCTGTTTTTT.

The V and J genes are TRBV29-1 and TRBJ1-2; TRBD1 aligns across 7 bases. CDR1 and CDR2 (germline): SQVTM, ANQGSEA. This CDR3 contains 12 residues. V lost 7 bases, J lost 8 bases, and 10 bases stayed unmatched. CDR3 DNA: TGCAGCGCCCCGAGACAGGGCCGGGGCTACACCTTC. Protein: CSAPRQGRGYTF.

The chain links TRBV7-2 to TRBJ1-1; weak D call: TRBD1 (5 bases). The V and J ends lost 5 bases and 0 bases respectively, with 19 bases between them. This CDR3 spans 17 amino acids. Germline values: CDR1 SGHTA, CDR2 FQGNSA. The CDR3, as DNA: TGTGCCAGCAGCCCCCAGGCACAGGCCGCACTGAACACTGAAGCTTTCTTT. Translating it yields CASSPQAQAALNTEAFF. Using reference TRBV7-2 and TRBJ1-1 for the parts outside the CDR3, the full variable domain is GAGVSQSPSNKVTEKGKDVELRCDPISGHTALYWYRQSLGQGLEFLIYFQGNSAPDKSGLPSDRFSAERTGGSVSTLTIQRTQQEDSAVYLCASSPQAQAALNTEAFFGQGTRLTVV.

CDR3 loop: CASSVLGAETQYF. CDR3 coding DNA: TGTGCCAGCAGCGTTCTGGGGGCAGAGACCCAGTACTTC. The chain employs TRBV9 and TRBJ2-5; possible D gene TRBD1, 6 bases. Germline CDR1 SGDLS, CDR2 YYNGEE. The V end lost 2 bases, the J end lost 4 bases, and 9 bases lay between the germline ends. This CDR3 region has 13 residues. The full variable domain, with the rest looked up from reference TRBV9 and TRBJ2-5, is DSGVTQTPKHLITATGQRVTLRCSPRSGDLSVYWYQQSLDQGLQFLIQYYNGEERAKGNILERFSAQQFPDLHSELNLSSLELGDSALYFCASSVLGAETQYFGPGTRLLVL.

The chain employs TRBV6-5 and TRBJ2-1, with 7 bases that match TRBD1. This CDR3 comprises 14 residues. Germline-derived CDR1 and CDR2 are MNHEY and SVGAGI. After removal of 5 bases from V and 6 bases from J, the junction contained 7 bases not matched to a gene. CDR3 amino acids: CASSLRGQTNEQFF. The CDR3 region has the DNA TGTGCCAGCAGTCTACGGGGACAGACCAATGAGCAGTTCTTC.

This chain links TRBV6-4 with TRBJ2-5; 8 bases are a match to TRBD2. V shed 6 bases and J 7 bases; nucleotides not matched to a gene: 10. The CDR3 length is 14 residues. The V gene's germline CDR1 is MRHNA and CDR2 SNTAGT. The CDR3: CASRASGSGGTQYF. In DNA form, the CDR3 reads TGTGCCAGCAGGGCTAGCGGGTCTGGCGGGACCCAGTACTTC.

The gene calls are TRBV29-1 and TRBJ2-2, with 9 positions matching TRBD2. CDR3 length: 14 residues. V was clipped by 2 bases and J by 7 bases; unmatched bases: 5. Per the germline V gene, CDR1 is SQVTM and CDR2 is ANQGSEA. CDR3 DNA sequence: TGCAGCGTTGAACTGGCGGGGGGGTTCGGGGAGCTGTTTTTT. Encoded protein: CSVELAGGFGELFF.

The chain couples TRBV5-6 to TRBJ2-7; D ambiguous. Trimming removed 5 bases at V and 6 bases at J, with 12 bases between. The CDR3 has 12 residues. CDR1 is SGHDT and CDR2 is YYEEEE in the germline V gene. The CDR3 bases are TGTGCCAGCAGTACGAGCACGAGCGAGCAGTACTTC. Translated: CASSTSTSEQYF.

The V call is TRBV7-2, the J call TRBJ2-2; D possibly corresponds to TRBD2 (6 bases). There are 15 residues in the CDR3. The V and J ends lost 5 bases and 7 bases respectively, with 17 bases between them. Germline values: CDR1 SGHTA, CDR2 FQGNSA. The CDR3 reads CASSPTSPRVGELFF. CDR3 coding DNA: TGTGCCAGCAGCCCTACTAGCCCGCGGGTCGGGGAGCTGTTTTTT.

The chain uses TRBV18 and TRBJ1-2; D call uncertain. Trimming cost V 1 base and J 1 base, with 16 bases left between them. Germline V gives CDR1 KGHSH, CDR2 LQKENI. The CDR3 totals 17 residues. CDR3 nucleotide sequence: TGTGCCAGCTCACCACTGGGTACCCAGCGTCGTAACTATGGCTACACCTTC. Residues: CASSPLGTQRRNYGYTF.

The chain links TRBV10-3 to TRBJ1-4; 8 bases match TRBD1. Germline-derived CDR1 and CDR2 are ENHRY and SYGVKD. The junction had 4 bases not matched to a gene; V was cut back by 5 bases and J by 5 bases. The CDR3 has 14 amino acids. The CDR3 coding sequence is TGTGCCATCAGTCGACAGGGGTCAAATGAAAAACTGTTTTTT. Protein: CAISRQGSNEKLFF.

The CDR3 DNA reads TGTGCCAGCAGTTTGCAGGGGCACTATGGCTACACCTTC. As protein: CASSLQGHYGYTF. The chain recombines TRBV28 with TRBJ1-2; perhaps TRBD1 as D (6 bases). CDR1 and CDR2 (germline): MDHEN, SYDVKM. The CDR3 covers 13 residues. Deletions cut 3 bases from V and 3 bases from J, with 8 bases between.

This clone was found a few times. This chain links TRBV29-1 with TRBJ1-4; 7 bases line up with TRBD1. This CDR3 is 14 amino acids long. Germline CDR1 reads SQVTM; CDR2 reads ANQGSEA. Trimming removed 1 base from V and 8 bases from J; junction bases left unmatched: 7. CDR3 nucleotide sequence: TGCAGCGTTGAAGGGGGGACAGCGAGGGAAAAACTGTTTTTT. Its protein product is CSVEGGTAREKLFF.

The sample holds a few counts of this clone. J is TRBJ1-1 and V is TRBV11-2; D not resolved. The V end lost 0 bases, the J end lost 7 bases, and 6 bases lay between the germline ends. The CDR3 runs 12 residues. CDR1 is SGHAT and CDR2 is FQNNGV in the germline V gene. The CDR3 DNA reads as TGTGCCAGCAGCTTAGATCGGGGTGAAGCTTTCTTT. Translating gives CASSLDRGEAFF. The full variable domain, its missing parts supplied by reference TRBV11-2 and TRBJ1-1, is EAGVAQSPRYKIIEKRQSVAFWCNPISGHATLYWYQQILGQGPKLLIQFQNNGVVDDSQLPKDRFSAERLKGVDSTLKIQPAKLEDSAVYLCASSLDRGEAFFGQGTRLTVV.

The chain couples TRBV2 to TRBJ1-3; D is unresolved. V lost 6 bases and J 0 bases, leaving 9 bases between the germline ends. CDR1 and CDR2 from the germline V gene are SNHLY and FYNNEI. This CDR3 has 14 amino acids. CDR3 sequence: CASRRYTSGNTIYF. The CDR3, as DNA: TGTGCCAGCAGGAGATATACCTCTGGAAACACCATATATTTT.

The CDR3 region is CASAWTSGTLSEQFF. As DNA, the CDR3 is TGCGCCAGCGCTTGGACTAGCGGGACTCTGAGCGAGCAGTTCTTC. This chain joins TRBV4-1 and TRBJ2-1, with 12 bases identical to TRBD2. Germline assignment: CDR1 MGHRA and CDR2 YSYEKL. There are 15 residues in the CDR3. With 8 bases clipped from V and 10 bases from J, the junction kept 12 bases outside the gene matches.

This chain uses TRBV9 with TRBJ1-1; D may be TRBD1 (5 bases). Per germline, CDR1 SGDLS and CDR2 YYNGEE. The CDR3 covers 14 residues. V lost 2 bases and J lost 3, with 11 bases in between. The CDR3 loop reads CASSVVRADTEAFF. The CDR3 nucleotides read TGTGCCAGCAGCGTTGTCAGGGCTGACACTGAAGCTTTCTTT.

The genes are TRBV19 and TRBJ2-3, with TRBD2 identical over 7 bases. The V and J ends lost 6 bases and 0 bases, in that order; junction bases with no gene match: 6. The CDR3 contains 15 residues. From germline, CDR1 is LNHDA and CDR2 SQIVND (reference sequence). CDR3: CASSPGTISTDTQYF. The CDR3 DNA reads TGTGCCAGTAGCCCTGGGACTATCAGCACAGATACGCAGTATTTT.

The chain uses TRBV19 and TRBJ1-1; TRBD1 is a possible D gene (5 bases). Trimming pared 2 bases from V and 11 bases from J, leaving 12 bases between. Germline CDR1 LNHDA, CDR2 SQIVND (reference sequence). The CDR3 extends over 12 amino acids. In DNA, the CDR3 is TGTGCCAGTAGTATACCGGGCCGGGGGGCTTTCTTT. Its translation: CASSIPGRGAFF.

The chain couples TRBV27 to TRBJ2-7; 8 bases are shared with TRBD1. The CDR3 spans 16 residues. Trimming removed 4 bases from V and 3 bases from J; junction bases left unmatched: 11. CDR1 is MNHEY and CDR2 is SMNVEV in the germline V gene (reference sequence). In DNA form, the CDR3 reads TGTGCCAGCAGTTCCCCCACCGACAGGGGCCGCTACGAGCAGTACTTC. Translation: CASSSPTDRGRYEQYF.

CDR3 amino acids: CASSNLDRATYNEQFF. The CDR3, as DNA: TGTGCCAGCAGCAACCTGGACAGGGCTACCTACAATGAGCAGTTCTTC. The genes are TRBV7-9 and TRBJ2-1; 8 nucleotides line up with TRBD1. V was clipped by 5 bases and J by 2 bases; unmatched bases: 8. The germline V gene encodes CDR1 SEHNR and CDR2 FQNEAQ (reference sequence). CDR3 length: 16 residues.